This TCR beta chain was sequenced in a study of CD8 T cells in ankylosing spondylitis. This clonotype was detected many times. Its target is unknown. V was cut by 0 bases and J by 1 base, with 19 bases left in between. The CDR3 sequence is 18 residues long. The V gene's germline CDR1 is SGHNT and CDR2 YYREEE (reference sequence). Broader study findings: Disease-linked clones were CD8+ and relatively rare in peripheral blood. Made up of about eight highly homologous variants, a TCR beta motif appeared characteristic of ankylosing spondylitis blood. Researchers reportedly found disease-linked clones significantly enriched in matched ankylosing spondylitis synovial fluid.

The authors made TCR beta libraries by quantitative 5'-RACE with molecular barcodes. TCRdb re-called the 5' RACE reads with MiXCR, one entry per CDR3 protein. The table includes 200,000 to 300,000 distinct CDR3 sequences, roughly a tenth detected once. The sequencing sample was made of blood, either unsorted or a sorted T cell fraction (not recorded which). The chain links TRBV5-4 to TRBJ1-2, with a weak D call TRBD1 (6 bases). The receptor was derived from a male donor with ankylosing spondylitis or in good health (not recorded which). CDR3 amino acids: CASSLGATGKKLNYGYTF. The CDR3 DNA reads TGTGCCAGCAGCTTGGGGGCTACAGGGAAGAAGCTTAACTATGGCTACACCTTC.